This T cell receptor beta chain was profiled in a study of OX40 agonist ivuxolimab in advanced cancers. For the study in its entirety: Ivuxolimab was a fully human IgG2 agonistic monoclonal antibody targeting the costimulatory receptor OX40 (CD134). Intravenous ivuxolimab was administered to patients every 2 weeks at six dose levels: 0.01, 0.1, 0.3, 1.5, 3 and 10 mg/kg. Of the approximately 54 patients in dose escalation, some 20 had hepatocellular carcinoma, some 15 had melanoma, 9 had renal cell carcinoma and 9 had head and neck cancer. In the dose-escalation cohort, 70% to 90% of patients were male, and the mean age was around 60 years with a range of roughly 23 to 90. Prior anti-PD-1, anti-PD-L1 or anti-CTLA-4 therapy was permitted, and about two fifths of dose-escalation patients had received checkpoint inhibitors. Partial responses occurred in three dose-escalation patients: two with cutaneous melanoma and one with hepatocellular carcinoma. The purpose of peripheral TCRbeta sequencing was to test whether ivuxolimab changed TCR sequence diversity and led to clonal T-cell expansion. The paper reports the monotherapy dose-escalation portion (N ≈ 52 patients) of the phase I ivuxolimab trial. On the study overall, not on this receptor specifically: Which antigens the clonally expanded peripheral T cells were specific for was not determined. At doses of 0.1 to 3.0 mg/kg, clonal expansion of both CD4+ and CD8+ T cells in blood was seen between baseline and week 6. Low levels of normalized T-cell clonal expansion were also seen in some patients who did not respond. After ivuxolimab, more expanded clones were found on average in CD8+ T cells than in CD4+ T cells. Partial responders in the 0.1-3.0 mg/kg groups had among the lowest normalized peripheral clonal expansion, especially among CD8+ T cells.

The V end loses 2 bases and the J end loses 1 base, and a stretch of 8 bases separates them. From the cysteine through the phenylalanine, the CDR3 covers 14 amino acids. The read is trimmed to its CDR3 DNA, 42 bases read in frame from base 1. According to the germline V gene (reference sequence), CDR1 reads LNHDA and CDR2 reads SQIVND. Genomic DNA was isolated from the sorted cells so that the TCRbeta CDR3 region could be sequenced. The immunoSEQ Assay was used to sequence the TCRbeta CDR3 regions. In TCRdb, the immuneACCESS table is reduced to in-frame sequences with V and J assigned. These tables do not hold every clone; where another copy was compared, an unresolved V gene accounts for under half, and the others remain unexplained. The sample table holds about 48,000 clones, of which about nine tenths were seen once. The ten largest clones represent more than 6.5% of the sample. The trial excluded patients who had a history of autoimmune disease or who were on systemic immunosuppression. Peripheral blood for TCR sequencing was collected from all dose cohorts at baseline, on cycle 4 day 1, and on cycle 7 day 1. Samples came from an open-label, multicenter, first-in-human phase I dose-escalation trial of ivuxolimab. Adults with locally advanced or metastatic melanoma, renal cell, hepatocellular, or head and neck squamous cell carcinoma were enrolled in the trial. Before TCR sequencing, CD4+ and CD8+ T cells were separately sorted from peripheral blood.

On this clone itself: Its antigen remains undetermined. There are no base qualities to consult, and no much larger clone falls within one base.

This clonotype originated in an adult with an advanced solid tumor such as melanoma, head and neck, liver or kidney cancer. This chain is built from TRBV19 and TRBJ2-5; perhaps TRBD2 is the D gene, with 6 bases matching. Material: CD4+ or CD8+ T cells sorted from blood, obtained in a trial of the OX40 agonist ivuxolimab. DNA sequence: TGTGCCAGTAGTATACCGGAGGGCCAAGAGACCCAGTACTTC. Translated, this is CASSIPEGQETQYF.